Listed here are 20 T cell receptor beta chains from one sample, sequenced in a study of blood T cell repertoires in COVID-19. Only in-frame clones appear in the TCRdb table, and some are missing; sequencing was by immunoSEQ multiplex PCR. The table lists 90,000 to 150,000 clones, 75% to 85% of them singletons. Sequenced input: peripheral blood. The receptor source for this set is a human donor in a cohort sampled during active COVID-19.

The V and J genes are TRBV10-2 and TRBJ2-7, with D perhaps TRBD1 (5 bases). CDR1 and CDR2 from the germline V gene are WSHSY and SAAADI. Deletions cut 7 bases from V and 5 bases from J, with 15 bases between. This CDR3 region has 13 residues. DNA for the CDR3: TGCGCCAGCACAGTTACAGGTGGCCACGAGCAGTACTTC. Translated, it gives CASTVTGGHEQYF.

V gene TRBV25-1 combines with J gene TRBJ2-3; weak D call: TRBD1 (5 bases). Looked up from germline, CDR1 is MGHDK and CDR2 is SYGVNS. V dropped 4 bases and J dropped 8 bases, with 10 bases sitting between them. This CDR3 is 12 amino acids long. As DNA, the CDR3 is TGTGCCAGCAGTGCCTTAGGGGTTACGCAGTATTTT. This gives the protein CASSALGVTQYF.

V and J are TRBV10-1 and TRBJ1-2, with 7 bases matching TRBD1. CDR1 and CDR2 (germline): WNHNN, SYGVQD (reference sequence). The CDR3 loop spans 14 amino acids. Trimming removed 5 bases from V and 3 bases from J; junction bases left unmatched: 6. CDR3 amino acids: CASSRDSLDYGYTF. The DNA of the CDR3 is TGCGCCAGCAGTAGGGACAGCTTGGACTATGGCTACACCTTC.

The V and J genes are TRBV11-3 and TRBJ2-5, with TRBD2 matching over 8 bases. From germline, CDR1 is SGHNT and CDR2 YENEEA. This CDR3 region has 18 residues. Unmatched junction bases numbered 11, after V lost 1 base and J lost 1 base. In DNA form, the CDR3 reads TGTGCCAGCAGCTTAGGTGTCTGGCGGGGGGCGAGCCAAGAGACCCAGTACTTC. Its protein is CASSLGVWRGASQETQYF.

This chain uses TRBV3-1 (or the pseudogene TRBV3-2) with TRBJ2-3; 11 bases agree with TRBD2. Germline values: CDR1 LGHDT, CDR2 YNNKEL (reference sequence). The V and J ends lost 2 bases and 3 bases, in that order; junction bases with no gene match: 7. This CDR3 has 17 residues. The CDR3 spells CASSQSVAGGPTDTQYF. The CDR3 DNA reads TGTGCCAGCAGCCAATCCGTAGCGGGGGGGCCGACAGATACGCAGTATTTT.

This clone has more than one count but fewer than ten. The CDR3, as DNA: TGTGCCAGCAGTGCGACTAGCGGGGGTAATGAGCAGTTCTTC. Amino acids: CASSATSGGNEQFF. J is TRBJ2-1 and V is TRBV2; the match to TRBD2 covers 12 bases. The CDR3 totals 14 residues. J was trimmed by 7 bases and V by 4 bases; bases with no gene match: 2. Germline lookup yields CDR1 SNHLY and CDR2 FYNNEI.

This chain links TRBV6-6 with TRBJ2-3, with D perhaps matching TRBD1 (6 bases). V lost 0 bases and J lost 2, with 12 bases in between. The CDR3 loop spans 16 amino acids. Germline CDR1 MNHNY, CDR2 SVGAGI (reference sequence). The CDR3: CASSYSSQGYTDTQYF. CDR3 coding DNA: TGTGCCAGCAGTTACTCGAGCCAGGGGTACACAGATACGCAGTATTTT.

The V call is TRBV19, the J call TRBJ2-7; weak D call: TRBD1 (6 bases). The ends were cut back, 8 bases at V and 0 bases at J, with 11 bases in the middle. This CDR3 is built from 13 residues. Germline V gene data show CDR1 as LNHDA and CDR2 as SQIVND (reference sequence). CDR3: CASRTTGSYEQYF. CDR3 bases: TGTGCCAGTCGAACGACAGGCTCCTACGAGCAGTACTTC.

The chain carries TRBV5-4 and TRBJ2-3, with TRBD2 matching over 10 bases. From germline, CDR1 is SGHNT and CDR2 YYREEE (reference sequence). J was trimmed by 1 base and V by 4 bases; bases with no gene match: 3. The length of the CDR3 is 15 residues. The CDR3, as DNA: TGTGCCAGCAGCACCGGGACTAGCGGCACAGATACGCAGTATTTT. This gives the protein CASSTGTSGTDTQYF.

The J gene is TRBJ2-1, the V gene TRBV6-2 or TRBV6-3; D gene unclear. Per germline, CDR1 MNHEY and CDR2 SVGEGT. The V end lost 0 bases, the J end lost 3 bases, and 12 bases lay between the germline ends. The CDR3 sequence is 16 residues long. The CDR3, as DNA: TGTGCCAGCAGTTACTCGAGAGAACGGGTCTACAATGAGCAGTTCTTC. This codes for CASSYSRERVYNEQFF.

The J gene is TRBJ2-3, the V gene TRBV29-1, with D possibly being TRBD2 (6 bases). Germline V gives CDR1 SQVTM, CDR2 ANQGSEA. The V gene lost 0 bases and the J gene lost 10 bases, with 20 bases spanning the gap. This CDR3 contains 15 residues. CDR3 DNA sequence: TGCAGCGTTGAAGATGGCGGGGAAAAACCCCTGGCGCAGTATTTT. It yields the protein CSVEDGGEKPLAQYF.

The rearrangement joins TRBV5-1 to TRBJ2-7, with 9 bases matching TRBD1. The CDR3 contains 14 residues. Germline V lookup: CDR1 SGHRS, CDR2 YFSETQ. V lost 3 bases to trimming and J lost 3 bases; unmatched junction nucleotides: 4. The CDR3 is CASSSTGGVYEQYF. CDR3 sequence (DNA): TGCGCCAGCAGCTCGACAGGGGGGGTCTACGAGCAGTACTTC.

As regards this clone: Sequence at one end of the junction differs from germline and may be a read error. The CDR3 here is CAWSVVSFFSENTIYF. In DNA form, the CDR3 reads TGTGCCTGGAGTGTCGTTAGTTTTTTCTCTGAAAACACCATATATTTT. V and J are TRBV30 and TRBJ1-3; the D is unclear. This CDR3 has 16 amino acids. Per the germline V gene, CDR1 is GTSNPN and CDR2 is SVGIG (reference sequence). The complete variable domain, with remaining parts taken from reference TRBV30 and TRBJ1-3, reads SQTIHQWPATLVQPVGSPLSLECTVEGTSNPNLYWYRQAAGRGLQLLFYSVGIGQISSEVPQNLSASRPQDRQFILSSKKLLLSDSGFYLCAWSVVSFFSENTIYFGEGSWLTVV.

This sequence joins TRBV5-1 and TRBJ2-5; TRBD1 matches at 9 bases. This CDR3 contains 13 residues. The V gene's germline CDR1 is SGHRS and CDR2 YFSETQ. Trimming cost V 7 bases and J 1 base; bases outside gene matches: 2. The CDR3 is CASGTGSQETQYF. The CDR3, as DNA: TGCGCCAGCGGGACAGGGTCCCAAGAGACCCAGTACTTC.

The CDR3 bases are TGTGCCACCAGTGATTCGGGTTCGGAGACCCAGTACTTC. As protein: CATSDSGSETQYF. The genes are TRBV24-1 and TRBJ2-5; no reliable D call. The CDR3 is made up of 13 amino acids. V was shortened by 2 bases and J by 5 bases, with 8 bases between the two germline ends. CDR1 is KGHDR, CDR2 SFDVKD, per germline.

The chain is built from TRBV19 and TRBJ2-1; perhaps TRBD1 as D (6 bases). V was shortened by 1 base and J by 4 bases, with 14 bases between the two germline ends. Germline V gives CDR1 LNHDA, CDR2 SQIVND (reference sequence). The CDR3 has 16 amino acids. The chain's CDR3 is CASSIGTGSGYNEQFF. The CDR3 bases are TGTGCCAGTAGTATAGGAACAGGGAGTGGGTACAATGAGCAGTTCTTC.

The V and J genes are TRBV6-6 and TRBJ2-1; perhaps TRBD1 as D (6 bases). Looked up from germline, CDR1 is MNHNY and CDR2 is SVGAGI (reference sequence). The CDR3 runs 13 residues. V lost 4 bases to trimming and J lost 4 bases, with 8 bases between them. CDR3 region: CASSFGQYNEQFF. The CDR3 DNA reads as TGTGCCAGCAGTTTCGGACAGTACAATGAGCAGTTCTTC.

This clone has just a few counts. The chain links TRBV5-8 to TRBJ2-1; 7 positions match TRBD2. This CDR3 has 14 amino acids. CDR1 SGHTS and CDR2 YDEGEE come from the germline V gene. Trimming removed 1 base from V and 9 bases from J; junction bases left unmatched: 7. As DNA, the CDR3 is TGTGCCAGCAGCTTGTGGGAGGGTGGGGGTGAGCAGTTCTTC. Protein: CASSLWEGGGEQFF.

The rearrangement joins TRBV7-2 to TRBJ1-3; D might be TRBD1 (6 bases). The CDR3 is 16 amino acids. The ends were cut back, 1 base at V and 3 bases at J, with 13 bases in the middle. Germline assignment: CDR1 SGHTA and CDR2 FQGNSA. The CDR3 is CASSLVAGAVGNTIYF. The CDR3 nucleotides are TGTGCCAGCAGCTTAGTCGCGGGGGCGGTTGGAAACACCATATATTTT. Full variable domain (outside the CDR3, taken from reference TRBV7-2 and TRBJ1-3): GAGVSQSPSNKVTEKGKDVELRCDPISGHTALYWYRQSLGQGLEFLIYFQGNSAPDKSGLPSDRFSAERTGGSVSTLTIQRTQQEDSAVYLCASSLVAGAVGNTIYFGEGSWLTVV.

The genes are TRBV9 and TRBJ2-4; no reliable D call. The CDR3 is made up of 14 amino acids. V was pared by 4 bases and J by 4 bases, with 12 bases between. Germline lookup yields CDR1 SGDLS and CDR2 YYNGEE. Here the CDR3 DNA reads TGTGCCAGCAGCCCCCGTCCTCTGAAAAACATTCAGTACTTC. It specifies CASSPRPLKNIQYF.